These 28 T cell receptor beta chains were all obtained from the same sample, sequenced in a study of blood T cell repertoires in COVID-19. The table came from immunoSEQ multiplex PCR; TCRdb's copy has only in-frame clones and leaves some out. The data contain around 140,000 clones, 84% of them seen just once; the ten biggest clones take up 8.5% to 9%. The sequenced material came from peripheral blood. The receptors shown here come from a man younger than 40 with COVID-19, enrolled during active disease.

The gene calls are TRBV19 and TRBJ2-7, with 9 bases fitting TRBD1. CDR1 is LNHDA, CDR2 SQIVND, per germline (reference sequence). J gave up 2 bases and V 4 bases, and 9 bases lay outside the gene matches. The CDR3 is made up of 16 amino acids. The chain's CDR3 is CASSTKGTGFTYEQYF. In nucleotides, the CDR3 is TGTGCCAGTAGTACGAAGGGGACAGGGTTCACCTACGAGCAGTACTTC.

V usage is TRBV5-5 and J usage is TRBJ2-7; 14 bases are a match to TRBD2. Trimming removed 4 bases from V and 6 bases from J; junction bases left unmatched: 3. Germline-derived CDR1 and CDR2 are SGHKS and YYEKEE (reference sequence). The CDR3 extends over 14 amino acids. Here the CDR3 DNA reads TGTGCCAGCAGCGGGGGACTAGCGGGAGCCGAGCAGTACTTC. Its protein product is CASSGGLAGAEQYF.

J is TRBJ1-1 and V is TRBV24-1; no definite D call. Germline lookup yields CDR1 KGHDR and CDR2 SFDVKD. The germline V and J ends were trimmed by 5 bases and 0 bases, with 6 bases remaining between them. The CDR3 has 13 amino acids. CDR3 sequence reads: CATSAGLNTEAFF. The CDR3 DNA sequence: TGTGCCACCAGTGCAGGTCTGAACACTGAAGCTTTCTTT.

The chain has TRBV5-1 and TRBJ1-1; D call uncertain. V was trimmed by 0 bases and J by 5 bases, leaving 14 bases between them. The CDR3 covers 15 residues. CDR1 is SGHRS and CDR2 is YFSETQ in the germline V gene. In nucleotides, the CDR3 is TGCGCCAGCAGCTTGGAGGGAGATGGAGGGACTGAAGCTTTCTTT. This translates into CASSLEGDGGTEAFF. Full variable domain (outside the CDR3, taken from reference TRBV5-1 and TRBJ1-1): KAGVTQTPRYLIKTRGQQVTLSCSPISGHRSVSWYQQTPGQGLQFLFEYFSETQRNKGNFPGRFSGRQFSNSRSEMNVSTLELGDSALYLCASSLEGDGGTEAFFGQGTRLTVV.

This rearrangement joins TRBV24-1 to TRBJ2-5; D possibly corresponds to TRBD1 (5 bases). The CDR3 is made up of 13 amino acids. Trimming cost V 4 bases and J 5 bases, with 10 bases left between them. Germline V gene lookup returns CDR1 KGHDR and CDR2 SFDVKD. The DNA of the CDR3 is TGTGCCACCAGTGAAGGGGTGGGGGAGACCCAGTACTTC. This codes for CATSEGVGETQYF.

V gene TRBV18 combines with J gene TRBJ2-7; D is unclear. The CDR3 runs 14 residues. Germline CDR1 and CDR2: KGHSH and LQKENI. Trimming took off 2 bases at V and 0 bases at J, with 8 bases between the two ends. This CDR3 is CASSPTAGSYEQYF. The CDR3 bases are TGTGCCAGCTCACCAACTGCAGGCTCCTACGAGCAGTACTTC.

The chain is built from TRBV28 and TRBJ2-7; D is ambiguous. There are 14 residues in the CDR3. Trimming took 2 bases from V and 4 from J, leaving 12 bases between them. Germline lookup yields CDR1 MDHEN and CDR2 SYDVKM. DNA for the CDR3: TGTGCCAGCAGTTTACTGAGCCCCCAATACGAGCAGTACTTC. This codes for CASSLLSPQYEQYF.

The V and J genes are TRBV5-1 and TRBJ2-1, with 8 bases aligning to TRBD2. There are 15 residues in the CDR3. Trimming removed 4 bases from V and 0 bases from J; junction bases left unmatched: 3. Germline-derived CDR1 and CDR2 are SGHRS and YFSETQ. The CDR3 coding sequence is TGCGCCAGCAGCCCGGGGACTAGCTCCTACAATGAGCAGTTCTTC. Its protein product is CASSPGTSSYNEQFF.

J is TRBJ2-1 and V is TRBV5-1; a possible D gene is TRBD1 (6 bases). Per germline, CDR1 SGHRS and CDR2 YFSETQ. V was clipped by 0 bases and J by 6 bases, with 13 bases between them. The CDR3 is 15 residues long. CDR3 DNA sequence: TGCGCCAGCAGCTTGGCTACTCAGGGGAGCAATGAGCAGTTCTTC. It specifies CASSLATQGSNEQFF.

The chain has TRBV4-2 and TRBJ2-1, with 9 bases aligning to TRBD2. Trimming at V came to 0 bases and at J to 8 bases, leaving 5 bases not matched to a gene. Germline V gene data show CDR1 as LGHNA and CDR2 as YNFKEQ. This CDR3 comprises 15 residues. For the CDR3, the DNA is TGTGCCAGCAGCCAAGAGACTAGCGGACCCCATGAGCAGTTCTTC. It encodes CASSQETSGPHEQFF.

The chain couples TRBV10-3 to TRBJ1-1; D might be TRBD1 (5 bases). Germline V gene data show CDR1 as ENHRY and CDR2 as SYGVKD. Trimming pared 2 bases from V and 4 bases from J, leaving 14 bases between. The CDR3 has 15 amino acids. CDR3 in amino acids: CAISEEQGWSTEAFF. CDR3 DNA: TGTGCCATCAGTGAGGAGCAGGGTTGGAGCACTGAAGCTTTCTTT.

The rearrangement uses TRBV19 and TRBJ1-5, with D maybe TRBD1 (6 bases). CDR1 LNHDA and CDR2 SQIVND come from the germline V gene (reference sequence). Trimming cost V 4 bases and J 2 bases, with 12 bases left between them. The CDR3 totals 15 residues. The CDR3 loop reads CASSTREGGNQPQHF. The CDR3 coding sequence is TGTGCCAGTAGTACGCGGGAGGGGGGCAATCAGCCCCAGCATTTT.

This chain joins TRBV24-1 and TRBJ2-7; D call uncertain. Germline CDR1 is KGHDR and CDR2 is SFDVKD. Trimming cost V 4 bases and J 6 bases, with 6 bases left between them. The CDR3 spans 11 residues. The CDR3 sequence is CATSDTSEQYF. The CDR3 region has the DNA TGTGCCACCAGTGACACAAGCGAGCAGTACTTC.

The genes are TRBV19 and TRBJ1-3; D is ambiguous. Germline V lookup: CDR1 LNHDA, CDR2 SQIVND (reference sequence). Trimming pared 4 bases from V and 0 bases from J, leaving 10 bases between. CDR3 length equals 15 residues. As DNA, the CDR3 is TGTGCCAGTAGTACCTTAACAAGCTCTGGAAACACCATATATTTT. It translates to CASSTLTSSGNTIYF.

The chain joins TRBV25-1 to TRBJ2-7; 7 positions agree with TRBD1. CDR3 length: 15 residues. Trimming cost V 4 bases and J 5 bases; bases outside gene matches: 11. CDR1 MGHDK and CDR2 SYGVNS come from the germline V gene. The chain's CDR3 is CASSGRQGDVDEQYF. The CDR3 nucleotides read TGTGCCAGCAGTGGCAGACAGGGAGACGTCGACGAGCAGTACTTC.

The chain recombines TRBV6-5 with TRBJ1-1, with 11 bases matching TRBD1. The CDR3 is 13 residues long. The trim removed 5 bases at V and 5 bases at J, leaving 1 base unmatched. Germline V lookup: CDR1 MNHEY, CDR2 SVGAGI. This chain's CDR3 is CASSRDRGTEAFF. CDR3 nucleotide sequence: TGTGCCAGCAGTCGGGACAGGGGGACTGAAGCTTTCTTT.

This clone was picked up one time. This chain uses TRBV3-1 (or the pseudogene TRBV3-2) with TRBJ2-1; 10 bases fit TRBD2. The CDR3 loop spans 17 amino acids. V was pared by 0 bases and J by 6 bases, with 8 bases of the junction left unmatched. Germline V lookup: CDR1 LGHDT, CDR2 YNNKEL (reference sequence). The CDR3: CASSQEPSGRGRNEQFF. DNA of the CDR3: TGTGCCAGCAGCCAAGAACCTAGCGGGAGAGGGCGCAATGAGCAGTTCTTC.

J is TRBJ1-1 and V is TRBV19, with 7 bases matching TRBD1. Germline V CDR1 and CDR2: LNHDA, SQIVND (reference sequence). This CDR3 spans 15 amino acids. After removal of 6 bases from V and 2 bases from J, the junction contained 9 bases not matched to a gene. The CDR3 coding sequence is TGTGCCAGTAGATCCTTCCGGGACAGCAACACTGAAGCTTTCTTT. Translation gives CASRSFRDSNTEAFF.

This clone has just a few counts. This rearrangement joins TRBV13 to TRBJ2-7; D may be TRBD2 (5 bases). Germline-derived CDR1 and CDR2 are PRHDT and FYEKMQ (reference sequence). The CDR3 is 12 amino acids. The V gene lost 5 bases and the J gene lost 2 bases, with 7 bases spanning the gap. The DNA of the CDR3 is TGTGCCAGCAGCCGGACTCCCTACGAGCAGTACTTC. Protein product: CASSRTPYEQYF.

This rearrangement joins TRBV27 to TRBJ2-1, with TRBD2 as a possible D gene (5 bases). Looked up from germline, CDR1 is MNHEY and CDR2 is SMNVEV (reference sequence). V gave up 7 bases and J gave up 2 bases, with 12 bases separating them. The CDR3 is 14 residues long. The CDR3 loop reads CASTGRGPYNEQFF. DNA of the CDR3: TGTGCCAGCACGGGCCGAGGGCCCTACAATGAGCAGTTCTTC.

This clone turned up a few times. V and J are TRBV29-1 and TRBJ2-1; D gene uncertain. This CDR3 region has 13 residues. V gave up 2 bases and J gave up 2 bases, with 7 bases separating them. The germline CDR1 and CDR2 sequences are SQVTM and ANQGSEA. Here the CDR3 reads CSVEQATYNEQFF. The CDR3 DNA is TGCAGCGTTGAACAGGCCACCTACAATGAGCAGTTCTTC.

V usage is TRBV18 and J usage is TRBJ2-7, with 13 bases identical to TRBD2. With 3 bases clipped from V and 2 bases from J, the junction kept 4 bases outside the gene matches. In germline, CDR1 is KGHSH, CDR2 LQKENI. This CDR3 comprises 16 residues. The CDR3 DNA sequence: TGTGCCAGCTCACCGGGGACTAGCGGGAACCCCTACGAGCAGTACTTC. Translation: CASSPGTSGNPYEQYF.

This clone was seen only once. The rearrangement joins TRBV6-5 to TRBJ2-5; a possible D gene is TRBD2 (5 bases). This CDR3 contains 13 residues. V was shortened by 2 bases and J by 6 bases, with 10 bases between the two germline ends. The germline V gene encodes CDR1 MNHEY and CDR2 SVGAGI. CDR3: CASSYPGLQTQYF. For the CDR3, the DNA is TGTGCCAGCAGTTACCCGGGATTGCAGACCCAGTACTTC.

CDR3 bases: TGTGCCAGCGGGTCCCCTTCGGCAGGGAGGGATTCACCCCTCCACTTT. Protein: CASGSPSAGRDSPLHF. J is TRBJ1-6 and V is TRBV28, with a possible D match to TRBD1 (5 bases). This CDR3 region has 16 residues. V lost 8 bases to trimming and J lost 8 bases, with 22 bases between them. CDR1 MDHEN and CDR2 SYDVKM come from the germline V gene.

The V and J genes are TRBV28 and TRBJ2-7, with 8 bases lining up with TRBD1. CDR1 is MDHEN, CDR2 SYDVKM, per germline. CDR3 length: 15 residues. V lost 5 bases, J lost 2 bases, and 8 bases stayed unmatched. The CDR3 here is CASSGTGLPTYEQYF. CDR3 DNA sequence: TGTGCCAGCAGTGGGACAGGCCTTCCTACCTACGAGCAGTACTTC. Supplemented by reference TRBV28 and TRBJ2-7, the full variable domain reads DVKVTQSSRYLVKRTGEKVFLECVQDMDHENMFWYRQDPGLGLRLIYFSYDVKMKEKGDIPEGYSVSREKKERFSLILESASTNQTSMYLCASSGTGLPTYEQYFGPGTRLTVT.

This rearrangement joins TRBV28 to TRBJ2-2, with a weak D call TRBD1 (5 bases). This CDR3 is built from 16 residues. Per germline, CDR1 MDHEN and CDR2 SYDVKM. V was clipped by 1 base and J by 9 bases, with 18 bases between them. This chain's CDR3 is CASSLLAGNMIRELFF. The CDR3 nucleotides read TGTGCCAGCAGTTTATTAGCAGGGAATATGATCCGGGAGCTGTTTTTT.

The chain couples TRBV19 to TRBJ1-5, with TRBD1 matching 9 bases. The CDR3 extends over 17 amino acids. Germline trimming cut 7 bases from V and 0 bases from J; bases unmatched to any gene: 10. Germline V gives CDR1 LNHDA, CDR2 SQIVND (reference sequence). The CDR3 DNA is TGTGCCAGTACAAACCTAGGACAGGGGAATAGCAATCAGCCCCAGCATTTT. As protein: CASTNLGQGNSNQPQHF. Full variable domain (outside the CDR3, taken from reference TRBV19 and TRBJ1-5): DGGITQSPKYLFRKEGQNVTLSCEQNLNHDAMYWYRQDPGQGLRLIYYSQIVNDFQKGDIAEGYSVSREKKESFPLTVTSAQKNPTAFYLCASTNLGQGNSNQPQHFGDGTRLSIL.

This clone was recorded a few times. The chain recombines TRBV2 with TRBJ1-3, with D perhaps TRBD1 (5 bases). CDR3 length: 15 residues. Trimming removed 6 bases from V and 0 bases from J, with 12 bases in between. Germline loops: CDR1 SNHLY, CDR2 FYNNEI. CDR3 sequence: CASRPQASSGNTIYF. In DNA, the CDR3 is TGTGCCAGCAGACCACAGGCTAGCTCTGGAAACACCATATATTTT.